Listed below are T cell receptor beta chains from one sample, sequenced in a study of cytomegalovirus exposure and HLA in healthy donors. TCRdb's table, derived via immunoSEQ multiplex PCR, lists solely in-frame clones and lacks some. The data show under 150,000 clones, roughly 89% seen once. Specimen: PBMCs. The receptors derive from a woman in her late teens or twenties in good health and CMV-seronegative. Both conserved end residues are trimmed from each CDR3. Each record gives: V gene, clone size, CDR3 protein. Clone size is given for some rows only: seen once, a few or many times, or a class if the clone is expanded.

v_gene: TRBV7-9; abundance: few; CDR3aa: ASSLGQYTEAF
v_gene: TRBV30; abundance: .; CDR3aa: AWSRQTLYEQY
v_gene: TRBV2; abundance: .; CDR3aa: ARLSGGSQY
v_gene: TRBV5-1; abundance: once; CDR3aa: ASSVGTGGMNTEAF
v_gene: TRBV30; abundance: .; CDR3aa: AWSVLAPDTQY
v_gene: TRBV7-8; abundance: .; CDR3aa: ASSLRERGGYEQY
v_gene: TRBV6-5; abundance: .; CDR3aa: ASSYGSTGSNQPQH
v_gene: TRBV19; abundance: .; CDR3aa: ASSIVSGVRPNQPQH
v_gene: TRBV6-4; abundance: .; CDR3aa: ASSDGQLYEQY
v_gene: TRBV4-3; abundance: .; CDR3aa: ASSQAGQGAVGYT
v_gene: TRBV7-3; abundance: .; CDR3aa: ASSPTGGVPYGYT
v_gene: TRBV6-5; abundance: once; CDR3aa: ASRMTASSNQPQH
v_gene: TRBV19; abundance: .; CDR3aa: ASSKPGQGDYGYT
v_gene: TRBV28; abundance: few; CDR3aa: ASTPAVPYEQY
v_gene: TRBV30; abundance: .; CDR3aa: AWRGQGNTEAF
v_gene: TRBV2; abundance: few; CDR3aa: ASSDWLAGTTQY
v_gene: TRBV25-1; abundance: .; CDR3aa: ASSDGQGYNSPLH
v_gene: TRBV7-2; abundance: .; CDR3aa: ASSLLLVSSADTQY
v_gene: TRBV10-2; abundance: .; CDR3aa: ASSESQGAGEKLF
v_gene: TRBV16; abundance: .; CDR3aa: ASSLNGGSNTEAF
v_gene: TRBV9; abundance: once; CDR3aa: ASSVGTSGGPQETQY
v_gene: TRBV18; abundance: .; CDR3aa: ASSPPARGEQY
v_gene: TRBV5-1; abundance: many; CDR3aa: ASSSTGQGAHEQY
v_gene: TRBV27; abundance: .; CDR3aa: ASSFGTSTYEQY
v_gene: TRBV6-1; abundance: .; CDR3aa: ASSEVVQGTQPQH
v_gene: TRBV6-1; abundance: .; CDR3aa: ASHINYGYT
v_gene: TRBV6-5; abundance: .; CDR3aa: ASSSTGQNEKLF
v_gene: TRBV6-5; abundance: .; CDR3aa: ASSPDRGGYEQY
v_gene: TRBV7-9; abundance: .; CDR3aa: ASTLGGAREQF
v_gene: TRBV28; abundance: few; CDR3aa: ASSLLPGQGTDTQY
v_gene: TRBV28; abundance: .; CDR3aa: ASSSRGGQLDTQY
v_gene: TRBV5-1; abundance: .; CDR3aa: ASSPGGQGYEQY
v_gene: TRBV7-9; abundance: .; CDR3aa: ASSLKTGEVGATNEKLF
v_gene: TRBV28; abundance: .; CDR3aa: ASRLQGYEQY
v_gene: TRBV7-2; abundance: .; CDR3aa: ATPHYFSGFTEGELF
v_gene: TRBV9; abundance: few; CDR3aa: ASSVGYSGKYAKNIQY
v_gene: TRBV11-3; abundance: .; CDR3aa: ASSFYLDEKLF
v_gene: TRBV9; abundance: .; CDR3aa: ASSPRTGINTEAF
v_gene: TRBV5-6; abundance: .; CDR3aa: ASSLVRFGDAYEQY
v_gene: TRBV7-9; abundance: .; CDR3aa: ASSPPGVSTDTQY
v_gene: TRBV5-1; abundance: .; CDR3aa: ASRGGVSSYEQY
v_gene: TRBV2; abundance: .; CDR3aa: ASSDPEMEARDSTDTQY
v_gene: TRBV9; abundance: .; CDR3aa: ASWEGTLGYT
v_gene: TRBV4-1; abundance: .; CDR3aa: ASSQQDRGRGGNQPQH
v_gene: TRBV5-6; abundance: .; CDR3aa: ASSLGLAADTQY
v_gene: TRBV10-3; abundance: few; CDR3aa: ATSDKNYGYT
v_gene: TRBV2; abundance: .; CDR3aa: ASSEGAAPSSYNEQF
v_gene: TRBV28; abundance: .; CDR3aa: ASSLSFGLAGGPGYEQY
v_gene: TRBV27; abundance: .; CDR3aa: ASSLVPGLDALGQY
v_gene: TRBV9; abundance: .; CDR3aa: ASSPRGGNTDTQY
v_gene: TRBV30; abundance: few; CDR3aa: AWTSTGAGYT
v_gene: TRBV5-5; abundance: .; CDR3aa: ASSFLAGGRGPTDTQY
v_gene: TRBV4-3; abundance: .; CDR3aa: ASSGTPSNTGELF
v_gene: TRBV5-1; abundance: .; CDR3aa: ASSLSGSKNIQY
v_gene: TRBV28; abundance: .; CDR3aa: ASSLGNRGEAF